This T cell receptor (beta chain) was profiled in a study of cytotoxic CD8 clonotypes in ibrutinib-treated CLL. Across the study: Response sampling took place at median around 13 months of treatment, range 6 to 36.

Germline lookup yields CDR1 MNHEY and CDR2 SVGAGI. The CDR3 length is 15 residues. The V gene end was trimmed by 6 bases and the J gene end by 6 bases; junction bases not matched to a gene: 10. Repertoires were generated with immunoSEQ multiplex PCR, while TCRdb's copy carries only in-frame clones and drops some. The sample has tens of thousands of clones, 56% seen once. This clone was recorded once. Antigen unknown. Whole-study findings and limits: Against age-matched healthy donors, baseline clonality ran higher and tracked circulating CD8+ T-cell counts.

This TCR was sampled from a human donor with chronic lymphocytic leukemia. Sequenced here: PBMCs, sampled after 24 months of ibrutinib treatment. The chain links TRBV6-5 to TRBJ1-2; 10 bases are shared with TRBD1. The chain's CDR3 is CASSRGWTGGNGYTF. CDR3 bases: TGTGCCAGCAGCCGGGGATGGACAGGGGGTAATGGCTACACCTTC.